One and the same sample provided the 16 T cell receptor beta chains below, sequenced in a study of T cells in Graves' hyperthyroidism and ophthalmopathy. TCR beta CDR3 region amplification was performed from RNA transcripts. TCR CDR3 underwent first-round RT-PCR with the HTBI primer set. From the multiplex PCR reads, TCRdb called clonotypes with MiXCR, one entry per CDR3 protein. The sample lists around 250,000 distinct CDR3 sequences; roughly 15% were seen once. Sequenced material: blood. Source of these receptors: a woman aged 18-29 years with Graves' ophthalmopathy.

Many counts were recorded for this clonotype. This rearrangement joins TRBV6-2 or TRBV6-3 to TRBJ2-7; D is unclear. In germline, CDR1 is MNHEY, CDR2 SVGEGT. The CDR3 sequence is 13 residues long. The V end was cut by 8 bases, the J end by 3 bases, with 14 bases between. This chain's CDR3 is CASPPGDHYEQYF. In DNA, the CDR3 is TGTGCCAGCCCCCCCGGAGATCACTACGAGCAGTACTTC.

This chain joins TRBV4-2 and TRBJ2-3; the D is unclear. CDR3 size: 15 residues. From germline, CDR1 is LGHNA and CDR2 YNFKEQ. The germline V and J ends were trimmed by 1 base and 0 bases, with 8 bases remaining between them. This CDR3 is CASSQVVTSTDTQYF. In DNA, the CDR3 is TGTGCCAGCAGCCAAGTGGTCACTAGCACAGATACGCAGTATTTT.

V usage is TRBV19 and J usage is TRBJ1-1, with D perhaps TRBD1 (5 bases). Germline V lookup: CDR1 LNHDA, CDR2 SQIVND (reference sequence). This CDR3 spans 12 amino acids. With 3 bases removed from V and 5 bases from J, the gap between germline ends came to 7 bases. CDR3 residues: CASSMWGTEAFF. The CDR3 DNA sequence: TGTGCCAGTAGTATGTGGGGGACTGAAGCTTTCTTT.

The V and J genes are TRBV6-5 and TRBJ2-6; no clear D gene. Germline CDR1 and CDR2: MNHEY and SVGAGI. The CDR3 is 15 amino acids. The V end was cut by 5 bases, the J end by 0 bases, with 8 bases between. The CDR3: CASSHHSSGANVLTF. CDR3 nucleotide sequence: TGTGCCAGCAGTCATCACTCCTCTGGGGCCAACGTCCTGACTTTC.

V usage is TRBV29-1 and J usage is TRBJ2-2; 7 nucleotides line up with TRBD1. The CDR3 totals 14 residues. Losses at the gene ends were 6 bases for V and 7 bases for J; bases not matched to a gene: 11. In germline, CDR1 is SQVTM, CDR2 ANQGSEA. The CDR3 region is CSVVSTGAGGELFF. The DNA of the CDR3 is TGCAGCGTCGTGTCTACAGGGGCGGGCGGGGAGCTGTTTTTT.

This clonotype came up many times. The CDR3 region has the DNA TGTGCCAGCAGCTTTGCCCGGGGGGGGACAGATACGCAGTATTTT. Its translation: CASSFARGGTDTQYF. The V gene is TRBV7-2, the J gene TRBJ2-3; TRBD2 aligns across 8 bases. Unmatched junction bases numbered 5, after V lost 3 bases and J lost 3 bases. The CDR3 has 15 amino acids. The germline V gene encodes CDR1 SGHTA and CDR2 FQGNSA.

This clonotype was detected ten times or more. The J gene is TRBJ2-1, the V gene TRBV5-8, with D perhaps TRBD2 (7 bases). Germline CDR1 is SGHTS and CDR2 is YDEGEE. Trimming took 3 bases from V and 2 from J, leaving 15 bases between them. The CDR3 covers 16 residues. The CDR3 region has the DNA TGTGCCAGCAGCTACCTAGGGGGGGGTCCCTACAATGAGCAGTTCTTC. It specifies CASSYLGGGPYNEQFF.

This clonotype has at least ten counts. The chain combines TRBV20-1 with TRBJ1-2; D may be TRBD1 (6 bases). This CDR3 is 13 amino acids long. V was clipped by 0 bases and J by 3 bases, with 8 bases between them. Germline V lookup: CDR1 DFQATT, CDR2 SNEGSKA (reference sequence). The DNA for the CDR3 is TGCAGTGCTAGAGACACAGGGCACTATGGCTACACCTTC. Residues: CSARDTGHYGYTF.

Regarding this clonotype: A much larger clone differs by one base, so this may be a read error. The chain has TRBV20-1 and TRBJ2-1; no clear D. Germline values: CDR1 DFQATT, CDR2 SNEGSKA (reference sequence). The CDR3 is 11 residues long. V lost 1 base and J lost 12, with 10 bases in between. CDR3 sequence: CSARGMRSQFF. CDR3 DNA sequence: TGCAGTGCTAGAGGAATGAGGTCGCAGTTCTTC.

This clonotype was detected a few times. A much larger clone differs from this one at a single base, so this may be a read error. CDR3 region: CVSSRTYYGYTF. The CDR3 DNA sequence: TGTGTCAGCAGTCGGACTTACTATGGCTACACCTTC. This sequence joins TRBV12-3 or TRBV12-4 and TRBJ1-2; D unclear. There are 12 residues in the CDR3.

This clonotype was detected a few times. The CDR3 protein is CASSLGPAGGENIQYF. Here the CDR3 DNA reads TGTGCCAGCAGCTTAGGCCCAGCGGGGGGGGAAAACATTCAGTACTTC. This rearrangement joins TRBV7-6 to TRBJ2-4, with 10 bases lining up with TRBD2. The V gene's germline CDR1 is SGHVS and CDR2 FNYEAQ. V shed 1 base, J shed 5 bases, and the junction held 5 bases outside the gene matches. The CDR3 has 16 residues.

In DNA, the CDR3 is TGTGCCAGCAGTTCGAAAAATCGTACAGGGCGTCGGGCTAGCGGGGGGTCCCACAATGAGCAGTTCTTC. It codes for CASSSKNRTGRRASGGSHNEQFF. The chain combines TRBV27 with TRBJ2-1; TRBD2 agrees at 11 bases. V gave up 4 bases and J gave up 5 bases; unmatched junction bases: 28. CDR1 is MNHEY and CDR2 is SMNVEV in the germline V gene (reference sequence). CDR3 length equals 23 residues.

This clonotype has a count of ten or more. V is TRBV9 and J is TRBJ2-7, with D perhaps TRBD1 (5 bases). V shed 0 bases and J shed 6 bases, with 19 bases lying between them. The germline V gene has CDR1 SGDLS and CDR2 YYNGEE. CDR3 size: 16 residues. The CDR3 DNA reads TGTGCCAGCAGCGTAGCTGGGGCTCTGCAAGCCACCGAGCAGTACTTC. It codes for CASSVAGALQATEQYF.

In this sample, this clonotype turned up many times. The V and J genes are TRBV27 and TRBJ2-1; 8 nucleotides line up with TRBD2. Germline V lookup: CDR1 MNHEY, CDR2 SMNVEV (reference sequence). CDR3 size: 14 residues. Trimming took 6 bases from V and 5 from J; bases not matched to a gene: 6. CDR3 nucleotide sequence: TGTGCCAGCAGCCTTCGGGGGGGAAACAATGAGCAGTTCTTC. Translating it yields CASSLRGGNNEQFF.

This clonotype was detected many times. The genes are TRBV15 and TRBJ1-1; no reliable D call. The germline V gene encodes CDR1 LNHNV and CDR2 YYDKDF (reference sequence). Trimming pared 2 bases from V and 1 base from J, leaving 8 bases between. This CDR3 has 14 amino acids. The CDR3 here is CATSRKTANTEAFF. The DNA of the CDR3 is TGTGCCACCAGCAGAAAGACTGCGAACACTGAAGCTTTCTTT.

This clonotype has at least ten counts. One end of the junction does not line up with germline, which may come from a read error. The chain is built from TRBV7-2 and TRBJ2-7; no reliable D call. Germline CDR1 and CDR2: SGHTA and FQGNSA. The CDR3 totals 11 residues. In DNA form, the CDR3 reads TGTGCCAGCAGCTCGCAGACACTAATGGACTTC. Its translation: CASSSQTLMDF.